This record looks at one T cell receptor (beta chain) sequence and its context. This sample stems from a study of T cell changes during pregnancy in multiple sclerosis. Sequencing used immunoSEQ multiplex PCR; TCRdb keeps in-frame clones, though not all of them. The sample holds 30,000 to 45,000 clones, around 90% seen once. CDR1 is DFQATT, CDR2 SNEGSKA, per germline (reference sequence). V was shortened by 5 bases and J by 9 bases, with 8 bases between the two germline ends. The CDR3 runs to 10 residues. The rearrangement uses TRBV20-1 and TRBJ2-1; D gene unclear. This sequence originates from a female donor in good health, enrolled as a control in a pregnancy study. The source material was CD4+ T cells from peripheral blood mononuclear cells, sampled after pregnancy. The DNA of the CDR3 is TGCAGTGCTCCCCGAGTTGAGCAGTTCTTC. This translates into CSAPRVEQFF.